This is a list of T cell receptor beta chains from one sample in a study of shared clonotypes between healthy human individuals. The protocol was immunoSEQ multiplex PCR, while the TCRdb copy is restricted to in-frame clones and leaves out a portion. The repertoire holds around 600,000 clones, with around 97% as singletons. The sequenced material came from naive CD4+ T cells sorted from blood. The origin of the receptors is a woman in her twenties or thirties in good health. CDR3s include the opening cysteine and the closing phenylalanine or tryptophan. A D gene is named only where the DNA matches it firmly. Where a row states a size, it is once, few, many or the class of an expanded clone; other rows omit it.

clone_size	v_call	d_call	j_call	cdr3_nt	cdr3_aa
.	TRBV7-3	TRBD2	TRBJ2-1	TGTGCCAGCAGCTCTTCAGCGGGGATCTCCTACAATGAGCAGTTCTTC	CASSSSAGISYNEQFF
.	TRBV10-3	.	TRBJ2-3	TGTGCCATCAGCCCTGGACTGGAATCAGATACGCAGTATTTT	CAISPGLESDTQYF
.	TRBV25-1	TRBD2	TRBJ2-7	TGTGCCAGCTCTGGACTAGCGGGGACGGAGCAGTACTTC	CASSGLAGTEQYF
.	TRBV5-6	.	TRBJ1-2	TGTGCCAGCAGCTTTCCCCAGGGAGCTAACTATGGCTACACCTTC	CASSFPQGANYGYTF
.	TRBV28	.	TRBJ1-4	TGTGCCAGCAGGGGTACAACTAATGAAAAACTGTTTTTT	CASRGTTNEKLFF
.	TRBV5-1	.	TRBJ2-3	TGCGCCAGCAGCTTGGCGCCCCAATCGGATACGCAGTATTTT	CASSLAPQSDTQYF
.	TRBV11-2	.	TRBJ2-1	TGTGCCAGCAGCTTCCGGGACACGTACAATGAGCAGTTCTTC	CASSFRDTYNEQFF
.	TRBV5-1	.	TRBJ2-6	TGCGCCAGCAGGGGGGCCGGGGCCAACGTCCTGACTTTC	CASRGAGANVLTF
.	TRBV28	TRBD1	TRBJ2-1	TGTGCCAGCAGCAGCCCGGGACAGGCGTACAATGAGCAGTTCTTC	CASSSPGQAYNEQFF
once	TRBV27	TRBD2	TRBJ2-7	TGTGCCAGCAGTCAGAAACCGGGACTAGCGGGCTACGCCTACGAGCAGTACTTC	CASSQKPGLAGYAYEQYF
.	TRBV9	TRBD2	TRBJ2-2	TGTGCCAGCAGCCCACCTAGCGGTAACACCGGGGAGCTGTTTTTT	CASSPPSGNTGELFF
.	TRBV7-9	.	TRBJ1-2	TGTGCCAGCAGCTCCAAACAGGGACTCTATGGCTACACCTTC	CASSSKQGLYGYTF
.	TRBV28	.	TRBJ1-2	TGTGCCAGCAGTTTGTCAAGCCGAAGAACTAACTATGGCTACACCTTC	CASSLSSRRTNYGYTF
.	TRBV27	.	TRBJ2-3	TGTGCCAGCAGTTTAGTCTTCACAGATACGCAGTATTTT	CASSLVFTDTQYF
.	TRBV27	TRBD2	TRBJ2-3	TGTGCCAGCAGTTTCTCGCTAGCGGCTAGCACAGATACGCAGTATTTT	CASSFSLAASTDTQYF